The 31 T cell receptor beta chains below all came from one sample that was sequenced in a study of blood T cell repertoires in COVID-19. Measured with immunoSEQ multiplex PCR; TCRdb has only the in-frame clones, and not every one. The sample lists approximately 170,000 clones; roughly 84% were seen once. The sample comprised PBMCs or T cells enriched from blood (not recorded which). The source of these receptors is a woman in her forties or fifties who had recovered from COVID-19.

This clone came up once. V is TRBV4-1 and J is TRBJ1-1; perhaps TRBD1 as D (5 bases). Between the trimmed V and J ends, which lost 2 bases and 4 bases, there was a span of 11 bases. The CDR3 has 14 residues. Germline CDR1 and CDR2: MGHRA and YSYEKL. The CDR3: CASSQTDTVTEAFF. DNA of the CDR3: TGCGCCAGCAGCCAAACGGACACGGTCACTGAAGCTTTCTTT.

J is TRBJ2-3 and V is TRBV2; 11 bases fit TRBD2. This CDR3 region has 14 residues. V lost 4 bases and J lost 3; bases outside the gene matches: 0. Germline assignment: CDR1 SNHLY and CDR2 FYNNEI. In DNA form, the CDR3 reads TGTGCCAGCAGTGCTAGCGGGAGGACAGATACGCAGTATTTT. It yields the protein CASSASGRTDTQYF.

The gene calls are TRBV10-3 and TRBJ1-6; TRBD1 aligns across 7 bases. This CDR3 region has 15 residues. Trimming at V came to 5 bases and at J to 10 bases, leaving 11 bases not matched to a gene. Germline V lookup: CDR1 ENHRY, CDR2 SYGVKD. The CDR3 spells CAISQDAGGFSPLHF. The CDR3 region has the DNA TGTGCCATCAGTCAGGATGCAGGGGGATTCTCACCCCTCCACTTT.

This clone was seen a single time. V usage is TRBV19 and J usage is TRBJ2-7; a weak D match, TRBD2 (6 bases). V was trimmed by 5 bases and J by 3 bases, leaving 14 bases between them. Germline loops: CDR1 LNHDA, CDR2 SQIVND (reference sequence). The CDR3 sequence is 14 residues long. The CDR3 loop reads CASSLRGGYYEQYF. Written as DNA, the CDR3 is TGTGCCAGTAGTCTGCGGGGTGGCTACTACGAGCAGTACTTC.

A word on this clone: At one boundary the junction diverges from the germline segment, which might be a read error. V gene TRBV27 combines with J gene TRBJ2-3; 7 bases map to TRBD1. CDR1 is MNHEY and CDR2 is SMNVEV in the germline V gene (reference sequence). This CDR3 spans 14 amino acids. The CDR3 is CATCRQGLIDTQYF. The DNA of the CDR3 is TGTGCCACCTGCCGACAGGGTTTGATCGATACGCAATATTTT.

This chain uses TRBV11-2 with TRBJ2-5; 9 positions match TRBD2. Looked up from germline, CDR1 is SGHAT and CDR2 is FQNNGV. The CDR3 loop spans 17 amino acids. The J segment lost 0 bases and the V segment lost 4 bases, leaving 9 bases of the junction unmatched. In nucleotides, the CDR3 is TGTGCCAGCAGCTCCCTAGCGGGGACTCAGTACCAAGAGACCCAGTACTTC. Translation gives CASSSLAGTQYQETQYF.

The gene calls are TRBV11-3 and TRBJ2-3, with D tentatively TRBD2 (6 bases). This CDR3 is built from 13 residues. V was clipped by 6 bases and J by 3 bases, with 10 bases between them. CDR1 is SGHNT, CDR2 YENEEA, per germline. The CDR3 DNA follows: TGTGCCAGCAGTACACGGGGGACAGATACGCAGTATTTT. Translating it yields CASSTRGTDTQYF.

The chain carries TRBV18 and TRBJ2-1, with TRBD1 identical over 7 bases. Germline CDR1 KGHSH, CDR2 LQKENI. The CDR3 spans 16 residues. The trim removed 1 base at V and 4 bases at J, leaving 7 bases unmatched. CDR3 loop: CASSPQQGPRYNEQFF. As DNA, the CDR3 is TGTGCCAGCTCACCACAACAGGGGCCCAGATACAATGAGCAGTTCTTC.

The V and J genes are TRBV18 and TRBJ2-3; 11 nucleotides match TRBD2. Germline assignment: CDR1 KGHSH and CDR2 LQKENI. J was trimmed by 1 base and V by 0 bases; bases with no gene match: 12. This CDR3 comprises 20 residues. The CDR3, as DNA: TGTGCCAGCTCACCACCGCGACTAGCGGGGAGGGGTATGGGCACAGATACGCAGTATTTT. Encoded protein: CASSPPRLAGRGMGTDTQYF.

With regard to this clone: The same CDR3 arises from other DNA sequences in this sample as well. V usage is TRBV18 and J usage is TRBJ1-1; D not resolved. V was trimmed by 6 bases and J by 3 bases, leaving 11 bases between them. Per germline, CDR1 KGHSH and CDR2 LQKENI. This CDR3 spans 13 amino acids. CDR3 loop: CASSPSRDTEAFF. The CDR3 nucleotides are TGTGCCAGCTCCCCCTCCCGGGACACTGAAGCTTTCTTT.

J is TRBJ2-6 and V is TRBV6-6; D remains ambiguous. The CDR3 sequence is 13 residues long. Trimming cost V 6 bases and J 3 bases, with 6 bases left between them. Germline CDR1 is MNHNY and CDR2 is SVGAGI (reference sequence). CDR3 residues: CASRFNGANVLTF. CDR3 nucleotides: TGTGCCAGCAGGTTTAATGGGGCCAACGTCCTGACTTTC.

This clone was detected only a few times. The genes are TRBV2 and TRBJ2-7; no reliable D call. The CDR3 consists of 14 residues. V was cut by 3 bases and J by 6 bases, with 15 bases left in between. The germline V gene encodes CDR1 SNHLY and CDR2 FYNNEI. This chain's CDR3 is CASSDVVGSGEQYF. The CDR3 DNA sequence: TGTGCCAGCAGTGACGTGGTTGGGTCGGGCGAGCAGTACTTC. Supplemented by reference TRBV2 and TRBJ2-7, the full variable domain reads EPEVTQTPSHQVTQMGQEVILRCVPISNHLYFYWYRQILGQKVEFLVSFYNNEISEKSEIFDDQFSVERPDGSNFTLKIRSTKLEDSAMYFCASSDVVGSGEQYFGPGTRLTVT.

The rearrangement joins TRBV28 to TRBJ2-3; tentative D call: TRBD2 (5 bases). Germline lookup yields CDR1 MDHEN and CDR2 SYDVKM. The CDR3 covers 18 residues. V dropped 2 bases and J dropped 3 bases, with 21 bases sitting between them. This chain's CDR3 is CASSLPPLSARGTDTQYF. For the CDR3, the DNA is TGTGCCAGCAGTTTACCCCCCCTTAGCGCCCGAGGGACAGATACGCAGTATTTT.

This chain connects TRBV20-1 to TRBJ1-1; D unresolved. The V end was cut by 7 bases, the J end by 5 bases, with 5 bases between. Germline V gives CDR1 DFQATT, CDR2 SNEGSKA (reference sequence). The CDR3 runs to 9 residues. CDR3 nucleotide sequence: TGCAGTGGTCAAACTGAAGCTTTCTTT. Residues: CSGQTEAFF.

The V and J genes are TRBV18 and TRBJ2-3; no firm D call. CDR3 size: 16 residues. V shed 6 bases and J shed 2 bases, with 18 bases lying between them. The V gene's germline CDR1 is KGHSH and CDR2 LQKENI. The CDR3, as DNA: TGTGCCAGCTCGGCCCTAGACGCGCCCCTCACAGATACGCAGTATTTT. Its protein is CASSALDAPLTDTQYF.

The chain employs TRBV7-2 and TRBJ1-3; the D gene is possibly TRBD1 (6 bases). The germline gives CDR1 SGHTA, CDR2 FQGNSA. Trimming removed 5 bases from V and 3 bases from J, with 17 bases in between. The CDR3 runs 16 residues. The DNA for the CDR3 is TGTGCCAGCAGCAGAGAAACCGGGACACTTGGAAACACCATATATTTT. Translating gives CASSRETGTLGNTIYF.

The V call is TRBV7-9, the J call TRBJ2-5; D uncertain. The CDR3 is made up of 13 amino acids. Germline CDR1 reads SEHNR; CDR2 reads FQNEAQ (reference sequence). The germline V and J ends were trimmed by 5 bases and 1 base, with 8 bases remaining between them. The CDR3 sequence is CASSPTSQETQYF. CDR3 bases: TGTGCCAGCAGCCCCACGAGCCAAGAGACCCAGTACTTC.

J is TRBJ1-5 and V is TRBV4-3; D perhaps matches TRBD1 (6 bases). The length of the CDR3 is 22 residues. Trimming shortened V by 0 bases and J by 3 bases, and 30 bases separated the two germline ends. The germline gives CDR1 LGHNA, CDR2 YSLEER. The CDR3 reads CASSQDCASEQRSGDDNQPQHF. The DNA for the CDR3 is TGCGCCAGCAGCCAAGATTGCGCCTCGGAACAAAGGTCAGGGGATGACAATCAGCCCCAGCATTTT.

The chain has TRBV7-9 and TRBJ1-4; perhaps TRBD1 as D (6 bases). Germline CDR1 SEHNR, CDR2 FQNEAQ (reference sequence). Deletions cut 1 base from V and 4 bases from J, with 19 bases between. The CDR3 has 18 residues. The CDR3 DNA reads TGTGCCAGCAGCTTAGGGCCCCCCGCTGGACAGCTTAATGAAAAACTGTTTTTT. Its translation is CASSLGPPAGQLNEKLFF.

The genes are TRBV10-3 and TRBJ1-2, with D possibly TRBD1 on 5 matching bases. Germline CDR1 reads ENHRY; CDR2 reads SYGVKD. This CDR3 is built from 12 residues. V lost 7 bases and J 4 bases, leaving 10 bases between the germline ends. As DNA, the CDR3 is TGTGCCATCATGGGGGGAATCTATGGCTACACCTTC. Translation gives CAIMGGIYGYTF.

V and J are TRBV12-3 or TRBV12-4 and TRBJ1-2; 7 bases are a match to TRBD1. The CDR3 is 13 amino acids. The V segment lost 6 bases and the J segment 5 bases; nucleotides outside the gene matches: 6. CDR3 coding DNA: TGTGCCAGCAGGAGCCGGGACAGTTATGGCTACACCTTC. Amino acids: CASRSRDSYGYTF.

The chain recombines TRBV6-5 with TRBJ2-7, with a possible D match to TRBD2 (7 bases). The CDR3 length is 13 residues. With 3 bases removed from V and 11 bases from J, the gap between germline ends came to 17 bases. CDR1 and CDR2 (germline): MNHEY, SVGAGI. CDR3 in DNA: TGTGCCAGCAGTTATGGAGGGGGGGCGTACGAGTACTTC. Translated, it gives CASSYGGGAYEYF.

This chain connects TRBV2 to TRBJ1-2, with TRBD1 identical over 7 bases. V was clipped by 4 bases and J by 4 bases; unmatched bases: 3. The length of the CDR3 is 13 residues. Germline V gene sequence: CDR1 SNHLY, CDR2 FYNNEI. CDR3 sequence (DNA): TGTGCCAGCAGTGGGGACAGCCTCTATGGCTACACCTTC. Its protein is CASSGDSLYGYTF.

The chain combines TRBV5-1 with TRBJ1-3; D is uncertain. Trimming cost V 0 bases and J 0 bases, with 10 bases left between them. CDR1 is SGHRS and CDR2 is YFSETQ in the germline V gene. CDR3 length: 16 amino acids. Here the CDR3 DNA reads TGCGCCAGCAGCTTGGTATCTGGGAGCTCTGGAAACACCATATATTTT. It codes for CASSLVSGSSGNTIYF.

In the case of this clone: One end of the junction fails to match germline, which may point to a read error. The chain recombines TRBV7-2 with TRBJ2-1, with D possibly being TRBD2 (5 bases). This CDR3 is 14 amino acids long. CDR1 SGHTA and CDR2 FQGNSA come from the germline V gene. CDR3 bases: TGTGCCAGCAGCTTACAACTAGGGAACAATGGGCAGTTCTTC. It translates to CASSLQLGNNGQFF. Complete variable domain (other parts from reference TRBV7-2 and TRBJ2-1): GAGVSQSPSNKVTEKGKDVELRCDPISGHTALYWYRQSLGQGLEFLIYFQGNSAPDKSGLPSDRFSAERTGGSVSTLTIQRTQQEDSAVYLCASSLQLGNNGQFFGPGTRLTVL.

This rearrangement joins TRBV19 to TRBJ2-2, with D unresolved. CDR3 size: 15 residues. Germline V CDR1 and CDR2: LNHDA, SQIVND (reference sequence). The V end lost 3 bases, the J end lost 6 bases, and 14 bases lay between the germline ends. The CDR3: CASSIFTPNPGELFF. For the CDR3, the DNA is TGTGCCAGTAGTATCTTCACCCCTAACCCCGGGGAGCTGTTTTTT.

This clone was detected only a few times. The chain recombines TRBV29-1 with TRBJ1-2, with a tentative D call TRBD1 (6 bases). The CDR3 sequence is 15 residues long. Germline V gene sequence: CDR1 SQVTM, CDR2 ANQGSEA. Trimming stripped 0 bases from V and 4 bases from J, with 15 bases between. This CDR3 is CSVEELGALPYGYTF. CDR3 coding DNA: TGCAGCGTTGAAGAGTTGGGGGCGCTCCCCTATGGCTACACCTTC.

The chain combines TRBV29-1 with TRBJ1-2; 7 bases line up with TRBD1. This CDR3 region has 13 residues. Germline CDR1 and CDR2: SQVTM and ANQGSEA. The CDR3: CTTQRDRVDGYTF. CDR3 DNA sequence: TGCACCACCCAGCGTGACAGGGTCGACGGCTACACCTTC.

This chain links TRBV19 with TRBJ1-2, with D unresolved. This CDR3 spans 16 amino acids. Between the trimmed V and J ends, which lost 5 bases and 2 bases, there was a span of 18 bases. Germline-derived CDR1 and CDR2 are LNHDA and SQIVND (reference sequence). The CDR3 is CASSPSDFRQNYGYTF. The CDR3 DNA follows: TGTGCCAGTAGTCCTTCAGACTTCCGCCAAAACTATGGCTACACCTTC. The full variable domain, in which reference TRBV19 and TRBJ1-2 provide the parts outside the CDR3, is DGGITQSPKYLFRKEGQNVTLSCEQNLNHDAMYWYRQDPGQGLRLIYYSQIVNDFQKGDIAEGYSVSREKKESFPLTVTSAQKNPTAFYLCASSPSDFRQNYGYTFGSGTRLTVV.

The genes are TRBV19 and TRBJ1-4; D unresolved. Per germline, CDR1 LNHDA and CDR2 SQIVND (reference sequence). With 3 bases removed from V and 8 bases from J, the gap between germline ends came to 7 bases. This CDR3 contains 12 residues. The CDR3 loop is CASSILGEKLFF. Written as DNA, the CDR3 is TGTGCCAGTAGTATCCTAGGAGAAAAACTGTTTTTT.

In DNA, the CDR3 is TGCGCCAGCAGCCAAGTCACAGGGGAACTAGCGGGAGGGCTCCAAGAGACCCAGTACTTC. Its protein product is CASSQVTGELAGGLQETQYF. This chain connects TRBV4-1 to TRBJ2-5; 13 positions agree with TRBD2. The germline CDR1 and CDR2 sequences are MGHRA and YSYEKL. This CDR3 contains 20 residues. V dropped 1 base and J dropped 1; count of bases not matched to a gene: 12.